A single sample gave rise to the 6 T cell receptor beta chains below, sequenced in a study of Tregs in tolerant kidney transplant recipients. Only in-frame clones appear in the TCRdb table, and some are missing; sequencing was by immunoSEQ multiplex PCR. The top ten hold over 0.45% of the sample, which has over 60,000 clones, around 98% seen once. Sequenced material: CD4+ T cells from blood, taken before the transplant. All receptors derive from a human donor who received a combined kidney and bone marrow transplant.

This chain links TRBV19 with TRBJ2-3; 9 nucleotides agree with TRBD2. With V trimmed by 3 bases and J by 2 bases, 9 bases remained unmatched. The CDR3 length is 17 residues. Germline V gene lookup returns CDR1 LNHDA and CDR2 SQIVND (reference sequence). CDR3 sequence: CASSIIAGVTHTDTQYF. CDR3 sequence (DNA): TGTGCCAGTAGTATCATAGCGGGAGTTACGCACACAGATACGCAGTATTTT. Full variable domain (remainder filled in from reference TRBV19 and TRBJ2-3): DGGITQSPKYLFRKEGQNVTLSCEQNLNHDAMYWYRQDPGQGLRLIYYSQIVNDFQKGDIAEGYSVSREKKESFPLTVTSAQKNPTAFYLCASSIIAGVTHTDTQYFGPGTRLTVL.

The V call is TRBV10-3, the J call TRBJ1-1; the D gene is possibly TRBD1 (5 bases). This CDR3 is built from 15 residues. The V end lost 0 bases, the J end lost 8 bases, and 16 bases lay between the germline ends. Germline V gene data show CDR1 as ENHRY and CDR2 as SYGVKD. This CDR3 is CAISESKVHRREAFF. The CDR3, as DNA: TGTGCCATCAGTGAGTCGAAGGTACACAGGAGAGAAGCTTTCTTT.

This clone occurred once. The genes are TRBV18 and TRBJ1-1; D may be TRBD1 (5 bases). Germline loops: CDR1 KGHSH, CDR2 LQKENI. V lost 0 bases to trimming and J lost 1 base, with 12 bases between them. This CDR3 is 16 amino acids long. CDR3 sequence reads: CASSPPGGLSNTEAFF. CDR3 sequence (DNA): TGTGCCAGCTCACCACCGGGGGGACTATCGAACACTGAAGCTTTCTTT.

This rearrangement joins TRBV5-1 to TRBJ1-2; D possibly corresponds to TRBD1 (6 bases). CDR1 and CDR2 (germline): SGHRS, YFSETQ. V was cut by 2 bases and J by 2 bases, with 13 bases left in between. The CDR3 totals 15 residues. The CDR3: CASSLGGGLNYGYTF. CDR3 sequence (DNA): TGCGCCAGCAGCTTAGGGGGGGGGCTGAACTATGGCTACACCTTC. Filled out from reference TRBV5-1 and TRBJ1-2, the complete variable domain reads KAGVTQTPRYLIKTRGQQVTLSCSPISGHRSVSWYQQTPGQGLQFLFEYFSETQRNKGNFPGRFSGRQFSNSRSEMNVSTLELGDSALYLCASSLGGGLNYGYTFGSGTRLTVV.

This chain joins TRBV5-1 and TRBJ2-3; TRBD2 aligns across 8 bases. With V trimmed by 4 bases and J by 3 bases, 10 bases remained unmatched. The CDR3 sequence is 16 residues long. The germline V gene has CDR1 SGHRS and CDR2 YFSETQ. CDR3 sequence (DNA): TGCGCCAGCAGCCCCTTGTGGCAGCGGGAGACAGATACGCAGTATTTT. Translated: CASSPLWQRETDTQYF. Variable domain in full (rest from reference TRBV5-1 and TRBJ2-3): KAGVTQTPRYLIKTRGQQVTLSCSPISGHRSVSWYQQTPGQGLQFLFEYFSETQRNKGNFPGRFSGRQFSNSRSEMNVSTLELGDSALYLCASSPLWQRETDTQYFGPGTRLTVL.

The chain links TRBV11-3 to TRBJ1-2; TRBD1 aligns across 9 bases. This CDR3 comprises 13 residues. Trimming took 5 bases from V and 6 from J; bases not matched to a gene: 4. Germline CDR1 reads SGHNT; CDR2 reads YENEEA. In DNA, the CDR3 is TGTGCCAGCAGCCCCGGACAGGGGAATGGCTACACCTTC. As protein: CASSPGQGNGYTF.